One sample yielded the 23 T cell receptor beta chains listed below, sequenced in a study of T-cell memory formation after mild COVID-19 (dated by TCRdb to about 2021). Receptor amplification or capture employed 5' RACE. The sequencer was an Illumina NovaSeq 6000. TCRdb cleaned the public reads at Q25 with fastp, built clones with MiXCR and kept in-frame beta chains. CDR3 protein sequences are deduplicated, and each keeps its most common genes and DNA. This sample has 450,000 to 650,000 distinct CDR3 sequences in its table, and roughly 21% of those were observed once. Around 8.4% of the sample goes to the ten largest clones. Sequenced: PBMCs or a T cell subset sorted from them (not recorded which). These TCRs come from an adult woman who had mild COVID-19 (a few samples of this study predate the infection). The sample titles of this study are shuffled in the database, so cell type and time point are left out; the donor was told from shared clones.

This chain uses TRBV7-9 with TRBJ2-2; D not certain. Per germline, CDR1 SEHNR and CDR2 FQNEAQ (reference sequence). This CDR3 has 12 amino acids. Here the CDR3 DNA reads TGTGCTTTTAAGAGGCCGGCCGGGGAGCTGTTTTTT. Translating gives CAFKRPAGELFF.

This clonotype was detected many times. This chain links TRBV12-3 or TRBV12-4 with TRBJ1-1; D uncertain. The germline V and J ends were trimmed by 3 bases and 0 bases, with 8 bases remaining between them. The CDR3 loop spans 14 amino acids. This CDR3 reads CASSFGSMNTEAFF. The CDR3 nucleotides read TGTGCCAGCAGTTTTGGCAGTATGAACACTGAAGCTTTCTTT.

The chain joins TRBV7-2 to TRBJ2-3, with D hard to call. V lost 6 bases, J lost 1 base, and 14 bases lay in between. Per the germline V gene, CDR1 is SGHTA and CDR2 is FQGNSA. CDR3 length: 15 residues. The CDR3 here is CASRSGTGRTDTQYF. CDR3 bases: TGTGCCAGCAGATCCGGTACGGGCCGCACAGATACGCAGTATTTT. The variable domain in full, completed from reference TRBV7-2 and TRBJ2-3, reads GAGVSQSPSNKVTEKGKDVELRCDPISGHTALYWYRQSLGQGLEFLIYFQGNSAPDKSGLPSDRFSAERTGGSVSTLTIQRTQQEDSAVYLCASRSGTGRTDTQYFGPGTRLTVL.

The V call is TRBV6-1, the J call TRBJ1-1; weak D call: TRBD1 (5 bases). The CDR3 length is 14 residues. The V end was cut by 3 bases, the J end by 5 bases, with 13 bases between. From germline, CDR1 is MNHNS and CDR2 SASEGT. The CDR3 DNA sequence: TGTGCCAGCAGTGAGCCCCTTGGGGGGACTGAAGCTTTCTTT. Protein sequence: CASSEPLGGTEAFF.

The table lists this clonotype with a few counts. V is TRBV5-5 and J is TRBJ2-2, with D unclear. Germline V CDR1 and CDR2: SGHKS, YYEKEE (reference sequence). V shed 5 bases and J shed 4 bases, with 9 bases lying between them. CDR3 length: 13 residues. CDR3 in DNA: TGTGCCAGCAGTTCCTGGTCCACCGGGGAGCTGTTTTTT. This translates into CASSSWSTGELFF.

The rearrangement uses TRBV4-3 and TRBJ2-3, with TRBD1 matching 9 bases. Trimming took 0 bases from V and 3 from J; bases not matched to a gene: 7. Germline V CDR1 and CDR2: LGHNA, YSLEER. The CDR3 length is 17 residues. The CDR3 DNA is TGCGCCAGCAGCCAAGATCTTGCGGGGACAGGGACAGATACGCAGTATTTT. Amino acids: CASSQDLAGTGTDTQYF.

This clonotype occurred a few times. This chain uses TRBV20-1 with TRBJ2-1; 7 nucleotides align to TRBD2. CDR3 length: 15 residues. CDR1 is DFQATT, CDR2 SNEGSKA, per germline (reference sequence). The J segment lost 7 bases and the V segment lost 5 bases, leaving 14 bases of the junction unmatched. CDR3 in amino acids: CSARRLAGSWNEQFF. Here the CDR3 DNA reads TGCAGTGCTCGCCGACTAGCAGGTTCTTGGAATGAGCAGTTCTTC.

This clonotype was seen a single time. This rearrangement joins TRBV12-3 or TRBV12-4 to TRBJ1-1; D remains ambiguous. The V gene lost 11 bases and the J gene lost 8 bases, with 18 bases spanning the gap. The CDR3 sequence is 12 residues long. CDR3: CASREARSEAFF. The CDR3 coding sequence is TGTGCCTCCAGAGAAGCAAGGTCGGAAGCTTTCTTT.

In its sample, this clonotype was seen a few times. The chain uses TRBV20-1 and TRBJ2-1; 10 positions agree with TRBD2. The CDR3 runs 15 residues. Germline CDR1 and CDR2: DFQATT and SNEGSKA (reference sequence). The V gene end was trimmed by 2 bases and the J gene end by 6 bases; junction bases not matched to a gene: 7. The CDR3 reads CSARFLAGDGNEQFF. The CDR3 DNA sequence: TGCAGTGCTAGATTTCTAGCGGGAGACGGCAATGAGCAGTTCTTC.

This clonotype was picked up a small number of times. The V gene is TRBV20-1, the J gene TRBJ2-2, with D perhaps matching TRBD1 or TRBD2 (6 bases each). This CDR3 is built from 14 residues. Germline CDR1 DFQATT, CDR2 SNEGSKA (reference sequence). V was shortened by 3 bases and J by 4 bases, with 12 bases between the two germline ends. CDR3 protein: CSARDGGSTGELFF. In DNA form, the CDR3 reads TGCAGTGCTAGGGACGGGGGCAGCACCGGGGAGCTGTTTTTT.

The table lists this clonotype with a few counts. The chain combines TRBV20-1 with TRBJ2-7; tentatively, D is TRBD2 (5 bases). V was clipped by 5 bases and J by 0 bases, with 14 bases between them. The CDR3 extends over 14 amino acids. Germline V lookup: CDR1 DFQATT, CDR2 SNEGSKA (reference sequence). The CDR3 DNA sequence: TGCAGTGCTTTTAGCGCTCGGAGCTCCTACGAGCAGTACTTC. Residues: CSAFSARSSYEQYF.

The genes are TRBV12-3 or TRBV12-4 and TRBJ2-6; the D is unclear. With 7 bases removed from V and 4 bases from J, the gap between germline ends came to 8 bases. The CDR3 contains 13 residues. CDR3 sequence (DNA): TGTGCCAGCATCGAGCCCGGGGCCAACGTCCTGACTTTC. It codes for CASIEPGANVLTF.

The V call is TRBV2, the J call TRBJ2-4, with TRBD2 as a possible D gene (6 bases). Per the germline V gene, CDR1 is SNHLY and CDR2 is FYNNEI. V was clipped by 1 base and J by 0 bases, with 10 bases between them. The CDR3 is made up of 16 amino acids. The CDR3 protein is CASSEGLDPAKNIQYF. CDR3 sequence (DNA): TGTGCCAGCAGTGAAGGACTAGACCCAGCCAAAAACATTCAGTACTTC.

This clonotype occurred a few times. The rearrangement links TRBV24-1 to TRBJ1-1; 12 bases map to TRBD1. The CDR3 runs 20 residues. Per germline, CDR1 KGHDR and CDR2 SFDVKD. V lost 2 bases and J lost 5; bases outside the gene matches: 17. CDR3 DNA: TGTGCCACCAGTGATTCGCGGCCTTCGGGACAGGGGGCGCCGGGTACTGAAGCTTTCTTT. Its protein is CATSDSRPSGQGAPGTEAFF.

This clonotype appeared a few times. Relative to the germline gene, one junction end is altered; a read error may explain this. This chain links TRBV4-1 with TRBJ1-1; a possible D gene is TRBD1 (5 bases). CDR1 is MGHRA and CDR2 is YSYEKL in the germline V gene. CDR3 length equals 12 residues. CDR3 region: CASSQSQGFPLF. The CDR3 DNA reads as TGCGCCAGCAGCCAATCTCAGGGATTTCCCCTCTTT.

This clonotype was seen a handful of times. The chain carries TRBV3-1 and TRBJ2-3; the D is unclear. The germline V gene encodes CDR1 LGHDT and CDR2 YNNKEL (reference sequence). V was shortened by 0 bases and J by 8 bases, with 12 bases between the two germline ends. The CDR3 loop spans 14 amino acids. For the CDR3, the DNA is TGTGCCAGCAGCCAAGACCATGAATTGAGTACGCAGTATTTT. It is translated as CASSQDHELSTQYF.

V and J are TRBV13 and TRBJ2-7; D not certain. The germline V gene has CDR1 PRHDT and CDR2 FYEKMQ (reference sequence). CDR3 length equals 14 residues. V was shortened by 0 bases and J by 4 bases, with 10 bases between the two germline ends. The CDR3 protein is CASSLGLRRYEQYF. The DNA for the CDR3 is TGTGCCAGCAGCTTAGGCCTCCGGAGATACGAGCAGTACTTC.

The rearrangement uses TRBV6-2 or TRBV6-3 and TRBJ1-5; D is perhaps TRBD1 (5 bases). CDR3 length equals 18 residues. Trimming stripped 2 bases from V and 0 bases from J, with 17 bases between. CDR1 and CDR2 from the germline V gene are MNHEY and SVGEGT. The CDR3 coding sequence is TGTGCCAGCAGTTACCCAATTGGACACATCCGTAGCAATCAGCCCCAGCATTTT. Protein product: CASSYPIGHIRSNQPQHF.

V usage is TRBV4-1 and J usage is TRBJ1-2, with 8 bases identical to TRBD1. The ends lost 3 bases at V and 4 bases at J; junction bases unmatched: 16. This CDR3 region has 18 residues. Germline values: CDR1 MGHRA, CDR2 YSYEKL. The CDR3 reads CASSQFPTGAEMGYGYTF. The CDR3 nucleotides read TGCGCCAGCAGCCAGTTCCCGACAGGGGCAGAGATGGGCTATGGCTACACCTTC.

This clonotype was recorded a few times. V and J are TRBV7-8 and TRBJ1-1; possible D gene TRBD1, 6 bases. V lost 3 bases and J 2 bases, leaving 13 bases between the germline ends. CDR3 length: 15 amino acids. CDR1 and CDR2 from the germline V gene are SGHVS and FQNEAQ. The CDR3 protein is CASSFRTDPNTEAFF. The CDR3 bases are TGTGCCAGCAGCTTTAGGACAGACCCCAACACTGAAGCTTTCTTT.

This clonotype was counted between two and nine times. The CDR3 bases are TGCAGTGCTACCGGCCAGCCTAGAGTAAGCGAGCAGTACTTC. Amino acid sequence: CSATGQPRVSEQYF. The chain uses TRBV20-1 and TRBJ2-7, with no clear D. Germline CDR1 is DFQATT and CDR2 is SNEGSKA (reference sequence). This CDR3 contains 14 residues. Deletions cut 4 bases from V and 6 bases from J, with 19 bases between.

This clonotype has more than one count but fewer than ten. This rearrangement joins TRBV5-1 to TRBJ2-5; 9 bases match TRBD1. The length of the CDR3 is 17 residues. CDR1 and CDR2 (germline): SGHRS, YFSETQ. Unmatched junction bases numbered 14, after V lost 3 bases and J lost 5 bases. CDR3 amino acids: CASSSGLTGTGFETQYF. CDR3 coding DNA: TGCGCCAGCAGCTCCGGCTTAACCGGGACAGGGTTTGAGACCCAGTACTTC.

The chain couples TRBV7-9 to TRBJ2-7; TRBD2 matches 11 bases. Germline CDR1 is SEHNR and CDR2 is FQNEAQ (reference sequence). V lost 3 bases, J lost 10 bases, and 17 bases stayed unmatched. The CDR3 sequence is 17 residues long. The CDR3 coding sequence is TGTGCCAGCAGCTTCGGGGGGCTAGGGACTAGCGGAGGCGAACAGTACTTC. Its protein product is CASSFGGLGTSGGEQYF.